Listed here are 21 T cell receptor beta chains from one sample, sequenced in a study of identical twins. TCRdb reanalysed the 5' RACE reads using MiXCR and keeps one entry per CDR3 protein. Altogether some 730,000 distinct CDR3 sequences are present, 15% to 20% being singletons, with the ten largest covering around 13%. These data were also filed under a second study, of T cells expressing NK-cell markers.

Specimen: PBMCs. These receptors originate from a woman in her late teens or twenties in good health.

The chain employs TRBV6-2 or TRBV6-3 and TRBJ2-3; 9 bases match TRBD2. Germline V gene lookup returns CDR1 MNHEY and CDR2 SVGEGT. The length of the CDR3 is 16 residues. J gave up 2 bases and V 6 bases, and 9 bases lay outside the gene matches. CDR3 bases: TGTGCCAGCAGAGATCGACTAGCGGACCTCACAGATACGCAGTATTTT. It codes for CASRDRLADLTDTQYF.

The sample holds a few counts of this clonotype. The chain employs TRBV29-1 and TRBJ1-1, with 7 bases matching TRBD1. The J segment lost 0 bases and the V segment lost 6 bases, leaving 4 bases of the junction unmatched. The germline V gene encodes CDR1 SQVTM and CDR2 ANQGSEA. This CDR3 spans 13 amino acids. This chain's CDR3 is CSVPGTVNTEAFF. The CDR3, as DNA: TGCAGCGTCCCCGGGACAGTGAACACTGAAGCTTTCTTT.

The CDR3 protein is CSARDRRNEQFF. Here the CDR3 DNA reads TGCAGTGCTAGAGATAGAAGGAACGAGCAGTTCTTC. This chain joins TRBV20-1 and TRBJ2-1, with D hard to call. Germline CDR1 reads DFQATT; CDR2 reads SNEGSKA (reference sequence). V lost 0 bases and J lost 10, with 10 bases in between. The CDR3 extends over 12 amino acids.

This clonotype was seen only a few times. CDR3 in amino acids: CASSRSPLQGEEQFF. The CDR3 DNA reads TGTGCCAGCAGCCGAAGCCCCCTCCAGGGGGAGGAGCAGTTCTTC. The chain carries TRBV3-1 and TRBJ2-1, with 7 bases lining up with TRBD1. Germline V gene data show CDR1 as LGHDT and CDR2 as YNNKEL (reference sequence). This CDR3 spans 15 amino acids. Unmatched junction bases numbered 13, after V lost 4 bases and J lost 10 bases.

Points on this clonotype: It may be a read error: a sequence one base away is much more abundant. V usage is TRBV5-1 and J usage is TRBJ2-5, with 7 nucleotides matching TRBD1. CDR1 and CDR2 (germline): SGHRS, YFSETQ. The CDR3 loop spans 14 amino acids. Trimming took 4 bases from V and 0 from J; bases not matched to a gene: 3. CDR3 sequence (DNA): TGCGCCAGCAGCGTACAGGGGTACCAAGAGACCCAGTACTTC. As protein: CASSVQGYQETQYF.

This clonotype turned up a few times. CDR3 DNA: TGTGCCAGCAGCCTGAACAGGGGGCTCAATGAGCAGTTCTTC. Its protein product is CASSLNRGLNEQFF. The chain is built from TRBV12-3 or TRBV12-4 and TRBJ2-1; 9 positions match TRBD1. The CDR3 has 14 amino acids. The V segment lost 6 bases and the J segment 6 bases; nucleotides outside the gene matches: 6.

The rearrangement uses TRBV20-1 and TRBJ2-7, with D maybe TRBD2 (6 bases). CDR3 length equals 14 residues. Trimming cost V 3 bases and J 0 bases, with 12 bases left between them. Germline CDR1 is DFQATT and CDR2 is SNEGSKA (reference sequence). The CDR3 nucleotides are TGCAGTGCTAGTGTAGCGGCCCTCTCCTACGAGCAGTACTTC. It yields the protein CSASVAALSYEQYF.

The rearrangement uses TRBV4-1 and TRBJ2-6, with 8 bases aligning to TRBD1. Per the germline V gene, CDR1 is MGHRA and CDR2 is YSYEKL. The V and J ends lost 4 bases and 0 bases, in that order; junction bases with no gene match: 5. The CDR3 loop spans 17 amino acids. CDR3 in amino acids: CASSLGQGYSGANVLTF. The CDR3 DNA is TGCGCCAGCAGCCTCGGACAGGGATACTCTGGGGCCAACGTCCTGACTTTC.

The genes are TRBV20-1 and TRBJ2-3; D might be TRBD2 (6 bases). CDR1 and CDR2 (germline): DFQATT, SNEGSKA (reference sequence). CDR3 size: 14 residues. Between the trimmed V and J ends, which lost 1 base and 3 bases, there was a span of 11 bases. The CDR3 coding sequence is TGCAGTGCTAGAGCCGGGACTGCTACAGATACGCAGTATTTT. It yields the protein CSARAGTATDTQYF.

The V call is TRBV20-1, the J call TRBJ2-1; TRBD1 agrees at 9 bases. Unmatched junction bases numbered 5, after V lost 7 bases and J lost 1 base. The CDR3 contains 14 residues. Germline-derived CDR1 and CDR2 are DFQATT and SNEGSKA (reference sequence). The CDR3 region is CSDHRGLSYNEQFF. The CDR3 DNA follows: TGCAGTGACCACAGGGGGCTATCCTACAATGAGCAGTTCTTC.

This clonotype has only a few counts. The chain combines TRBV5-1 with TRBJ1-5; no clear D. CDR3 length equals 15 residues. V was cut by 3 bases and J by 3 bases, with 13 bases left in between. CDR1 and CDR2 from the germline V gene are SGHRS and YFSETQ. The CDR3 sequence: CASSSTGELNQPQHF. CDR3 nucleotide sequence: TGCGCCAGCAGCTCCACGGGTGAACTCAATCAGCCCCAGCATTTT.

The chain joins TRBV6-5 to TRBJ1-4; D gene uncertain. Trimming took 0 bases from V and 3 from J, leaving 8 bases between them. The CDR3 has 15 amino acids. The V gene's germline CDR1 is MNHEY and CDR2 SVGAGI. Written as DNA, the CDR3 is TGTGCCAGCAGTTACTCGGGCAGGCCTAATGAAAAACTGTTTTTT. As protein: CASSYSGRPNEKLFF.

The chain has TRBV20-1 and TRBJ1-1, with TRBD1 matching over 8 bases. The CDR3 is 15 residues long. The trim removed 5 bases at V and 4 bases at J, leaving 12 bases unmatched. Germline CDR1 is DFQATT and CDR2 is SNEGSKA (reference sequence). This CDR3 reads CSAVNFDRGGTEAFF. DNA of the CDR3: TGCAGTGCTGTAAACTTCGACAGGGGAGGCACTGAAGCTTTCTTT.

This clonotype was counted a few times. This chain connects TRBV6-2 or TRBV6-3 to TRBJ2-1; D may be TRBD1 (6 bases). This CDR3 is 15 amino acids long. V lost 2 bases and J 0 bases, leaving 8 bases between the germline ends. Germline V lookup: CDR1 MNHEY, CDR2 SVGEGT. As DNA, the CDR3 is TGTGCCAGCAGTTACAGACAGGTCTCCTACAATGAGCAGTTCTTC. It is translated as CASSYRQVSYNEQFF.

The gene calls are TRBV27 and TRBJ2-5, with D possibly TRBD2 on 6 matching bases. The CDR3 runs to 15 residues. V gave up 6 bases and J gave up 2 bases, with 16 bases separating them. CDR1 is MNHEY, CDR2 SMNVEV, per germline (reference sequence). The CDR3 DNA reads TGTGCCAGCAGCCCTAACTCCGGACTACAAGAGACCCAGTACTTC. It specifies CASSPNSGLQETQYF.

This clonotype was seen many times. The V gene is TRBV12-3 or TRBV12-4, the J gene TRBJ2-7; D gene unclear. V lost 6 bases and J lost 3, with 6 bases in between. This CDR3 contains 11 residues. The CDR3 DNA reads TGTGCCAGCAGCGACGGCTACGAGCAGTACTTC. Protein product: CASSDGYEQYF.

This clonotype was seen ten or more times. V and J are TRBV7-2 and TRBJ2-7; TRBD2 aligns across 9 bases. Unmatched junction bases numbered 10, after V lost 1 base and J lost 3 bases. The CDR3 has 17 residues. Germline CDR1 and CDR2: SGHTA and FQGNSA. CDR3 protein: CASSLGSGRRIVYEQYF. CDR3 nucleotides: TGTGCCAGCAGCTTAGGTAGCGGGAGAAGGATAGTCTACGAGCAGTACTTC.

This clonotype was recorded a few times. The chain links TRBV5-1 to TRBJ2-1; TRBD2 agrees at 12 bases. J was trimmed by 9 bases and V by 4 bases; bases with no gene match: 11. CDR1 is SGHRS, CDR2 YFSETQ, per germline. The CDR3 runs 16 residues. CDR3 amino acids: CASSHPLAGGHGEQFF. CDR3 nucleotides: TGCGCCAGCAGCCACCCTCTAGCGGGGGGGCACGGTGAGCAGTTCTTC.

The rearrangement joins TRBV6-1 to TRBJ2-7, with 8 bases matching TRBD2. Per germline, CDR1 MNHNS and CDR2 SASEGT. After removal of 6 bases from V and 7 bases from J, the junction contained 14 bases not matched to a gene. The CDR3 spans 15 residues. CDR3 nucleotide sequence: TGTGCCAGCAGCCCAGGGGCGAGCGCGGGGGGTGAGCAGTACTTC. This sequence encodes CASSPGASAGGEQYF.

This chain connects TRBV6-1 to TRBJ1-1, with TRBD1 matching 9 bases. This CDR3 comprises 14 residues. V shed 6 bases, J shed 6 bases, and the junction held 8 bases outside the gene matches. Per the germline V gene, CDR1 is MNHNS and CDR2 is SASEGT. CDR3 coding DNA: TGTGCCAGCAGCCTGGGACAGGGTTTCGCTGAAGCTTTCTTT. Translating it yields CASSLGQGFAEAFF.

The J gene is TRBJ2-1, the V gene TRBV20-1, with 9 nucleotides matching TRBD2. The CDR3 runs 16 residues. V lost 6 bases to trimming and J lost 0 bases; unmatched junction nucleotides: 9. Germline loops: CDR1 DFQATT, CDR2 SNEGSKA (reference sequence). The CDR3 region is CSASVVAGVSYNEQFF. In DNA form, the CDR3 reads TGCAGTGCCTCGGTGGTAGCGGGGGTCTCCTACAATGAGCAGTTCTTC.